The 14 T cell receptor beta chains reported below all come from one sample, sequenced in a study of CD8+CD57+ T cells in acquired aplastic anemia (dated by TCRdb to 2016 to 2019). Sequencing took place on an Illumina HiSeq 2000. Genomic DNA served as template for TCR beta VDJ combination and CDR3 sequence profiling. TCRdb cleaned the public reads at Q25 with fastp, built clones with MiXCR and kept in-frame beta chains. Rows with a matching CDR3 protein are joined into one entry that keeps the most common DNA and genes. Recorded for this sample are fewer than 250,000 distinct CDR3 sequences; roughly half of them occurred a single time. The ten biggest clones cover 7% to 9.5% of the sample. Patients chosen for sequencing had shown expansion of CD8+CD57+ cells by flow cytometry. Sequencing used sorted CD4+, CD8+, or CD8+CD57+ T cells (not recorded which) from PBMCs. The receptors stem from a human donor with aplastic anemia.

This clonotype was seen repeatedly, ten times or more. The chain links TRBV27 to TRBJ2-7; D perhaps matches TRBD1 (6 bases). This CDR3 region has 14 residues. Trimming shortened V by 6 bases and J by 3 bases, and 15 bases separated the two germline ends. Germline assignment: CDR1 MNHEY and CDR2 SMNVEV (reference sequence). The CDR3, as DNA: TGTGCCAGCAGCTACAACAGGGCTGGCTACGAGCAGTACTTC. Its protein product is CASSYNRAGYEQYF.

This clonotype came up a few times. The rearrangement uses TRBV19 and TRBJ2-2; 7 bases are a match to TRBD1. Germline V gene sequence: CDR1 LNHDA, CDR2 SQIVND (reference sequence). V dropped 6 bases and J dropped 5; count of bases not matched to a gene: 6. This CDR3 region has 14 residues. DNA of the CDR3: TGTGCCAGTAGGCCGGGCAGGGGGACCGGGGAGCTGTTTTTT. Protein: CASRPGRGTGELFF.

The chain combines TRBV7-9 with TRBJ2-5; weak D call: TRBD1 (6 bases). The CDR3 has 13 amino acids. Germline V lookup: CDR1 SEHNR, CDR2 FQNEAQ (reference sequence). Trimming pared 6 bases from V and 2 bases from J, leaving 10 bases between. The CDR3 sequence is CASRTQGQETQYF. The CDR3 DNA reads TGTGCCAGCAGAACACAGGGACAAGAGACCCAGTACTTC. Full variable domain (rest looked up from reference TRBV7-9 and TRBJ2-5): DTGVSQNPRHKITKRGQNVTFRCDPISEHNRLYWYRQTLGQGPEFLTYFQNEAQLEKSRLLSDRFSAERPKGSFSTLEIQRTEQGDSAMYLCASRTQGQETQYFGPGTRLLVL.

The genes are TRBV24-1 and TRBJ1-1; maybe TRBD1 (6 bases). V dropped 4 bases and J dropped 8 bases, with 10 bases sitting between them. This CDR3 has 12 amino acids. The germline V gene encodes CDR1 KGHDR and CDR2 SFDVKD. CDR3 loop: CATSEGRGEAFF. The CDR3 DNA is TGTGCCACCAGTGAAGGCAGGGGAGAAGCTTTCTTT.

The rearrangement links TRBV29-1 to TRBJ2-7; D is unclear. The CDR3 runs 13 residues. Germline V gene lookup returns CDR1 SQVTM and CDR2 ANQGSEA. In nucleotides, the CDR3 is TGCAGTTTTGCAGGCCCGAGCTCCTACGAGCAGTACTTC. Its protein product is CSFAGPSSYEQYF.

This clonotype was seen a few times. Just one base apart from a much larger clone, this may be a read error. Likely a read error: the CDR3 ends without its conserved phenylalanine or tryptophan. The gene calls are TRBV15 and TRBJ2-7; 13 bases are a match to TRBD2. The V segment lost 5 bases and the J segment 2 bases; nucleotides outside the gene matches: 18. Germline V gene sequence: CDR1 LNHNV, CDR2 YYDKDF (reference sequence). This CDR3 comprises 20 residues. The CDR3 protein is CATSRLSPGTSGKWPYEQYI. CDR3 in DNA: TGTGCCACCAGCCGCCTATCTCCCGGGACTAGCGGGAAATGGCCCTACGAGCAGTACATC.

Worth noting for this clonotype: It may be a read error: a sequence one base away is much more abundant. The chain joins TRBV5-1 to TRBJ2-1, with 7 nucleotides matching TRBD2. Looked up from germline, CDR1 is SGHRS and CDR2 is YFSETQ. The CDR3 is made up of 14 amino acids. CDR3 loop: CASSLWEGLNEQLF. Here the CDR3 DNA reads TGCGCCAGCAGCTTGTGGGAGGGCCTCAATGAGCAGCTCTTC.

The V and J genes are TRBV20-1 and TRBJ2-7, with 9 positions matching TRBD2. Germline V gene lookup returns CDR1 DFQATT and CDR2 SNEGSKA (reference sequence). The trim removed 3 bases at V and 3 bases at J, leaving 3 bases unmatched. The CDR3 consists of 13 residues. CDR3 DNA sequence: TGCAGTGCTAGGAAACTAGCGGGCTACGAGCAGTACTTC. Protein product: CSARKLAGYEQYF.

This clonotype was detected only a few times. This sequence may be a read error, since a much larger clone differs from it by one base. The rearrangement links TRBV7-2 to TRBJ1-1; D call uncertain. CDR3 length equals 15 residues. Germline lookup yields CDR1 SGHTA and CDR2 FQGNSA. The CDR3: CASSLESGLYTEALF. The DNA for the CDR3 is TGTGCCAGCAGCTTAGAGTCGGGGTTGTACACTGAAGCTCTCTTT.

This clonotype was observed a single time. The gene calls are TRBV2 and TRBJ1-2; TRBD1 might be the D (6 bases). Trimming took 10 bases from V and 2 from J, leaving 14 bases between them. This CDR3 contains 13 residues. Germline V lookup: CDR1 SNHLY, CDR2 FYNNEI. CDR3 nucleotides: TGTGCCAACACTGGGCAGGGGAACTATGGCTACACCTTC. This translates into CANTGQGNYGYTF. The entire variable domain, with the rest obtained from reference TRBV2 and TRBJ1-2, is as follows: EPEVTQTPSHQVTQMGQEVILRCVPISNHLYFYWYRQILGQKVEFLVSFYNNEISEKSEIFDDQFSVERPDGSNFTLKIRSTKLEDSAMYFCANTGQGNYGYTFGSGTRLTVV.

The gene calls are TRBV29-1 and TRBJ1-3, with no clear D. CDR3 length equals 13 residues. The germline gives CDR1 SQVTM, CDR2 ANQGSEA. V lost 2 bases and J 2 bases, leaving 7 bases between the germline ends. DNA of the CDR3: TGCAGCGTTGAAAGGACGGCTGGAAACACCATATATTTT. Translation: CSVERTAGNTIYF.

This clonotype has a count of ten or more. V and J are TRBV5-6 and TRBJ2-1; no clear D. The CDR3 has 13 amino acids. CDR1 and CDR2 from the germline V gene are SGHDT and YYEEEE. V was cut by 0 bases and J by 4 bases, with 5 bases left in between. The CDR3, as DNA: TGTGCCAGCAGCTTGGAAGTTTACAATGAGCAGTTCTTC. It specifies CASSLEVYNEQFF.

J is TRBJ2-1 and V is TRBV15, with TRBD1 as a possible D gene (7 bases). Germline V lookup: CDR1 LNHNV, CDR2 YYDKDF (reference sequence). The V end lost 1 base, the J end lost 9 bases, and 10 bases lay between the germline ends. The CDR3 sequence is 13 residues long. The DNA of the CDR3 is TGTGCCACCAGCAGAGTGGAGGGGGCTGAGCAGTTCTTC. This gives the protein CATSRVEGAEQFF.

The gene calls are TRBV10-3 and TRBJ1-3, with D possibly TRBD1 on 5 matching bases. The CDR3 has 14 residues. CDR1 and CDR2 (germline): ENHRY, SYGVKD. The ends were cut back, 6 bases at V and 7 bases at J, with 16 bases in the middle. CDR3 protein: CAISSSRGGNTIYF. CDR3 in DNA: TGTGCCATCAGCTCCTCGAGGGGTGGGAACACCATATATTTT.